These 19 T cell receptor beta chains originate from one sample sequenced in a study of cytomegalovirus exposure and HLA in healthy donors. PCR used 60 Vbeta primers and 13 Jbeta primers. The table came from immunoSEQ multiplex PCR; TCRdb's copy has only in-frame clones and leaves some out. Here the sample spans more than 150,000 clones, over 70% being singletons. The sequenced sample was PBMCs. All receptors derive from a young woman in good health and CMV-seronegative.

The CDR3 spells CASSYDRVDSGNTIYF. The CDR3 DNA reads TGCGCCAGCAGCTATGACAGGGTTGACTCTGGAAACACCATATATTTT. The chain couples TRBV5-1 to TRBJ1-3, with 7 bases fitting TRBD1. CDR3 length: 16 residues. Trimming removed 3 bases from V and 0 bases from J; junction bases left unmatched: 6. Germline loops: CDR1 SGHRS, CDR2 YFSETQ.

V gene TRBV28 combines with J gene TRBJ1-1; D unclear. The germline V gene has CDR1 MDHEN and CDR2 SYDVKM. The CDR3 loop spans 11 amino acids. V shed 8 bases and J shed 4 bases, with 8 bases lying between them. The CDR3 DNA sequence: TGTGCCAGCGGACTTAGCACTGAAGCTTTCTTT. As protein: CASGLSTEAFF.

The chain couples TRBV30 to TRBJ1-1; D is unresolved. CDR3 length: 13 residues. From germline, CDR1 is GTSNPN and CDR2 SVGIG (reference sequence). Trimming shortened V by 2 bases and J by 7 bases, and 14 bases separated the two germline ends. CDR3 sequence reads: CAWSIEVRSEAFF. The CDR3 DNA reads as TGTGCCTGGAGTATAGAGGTCCGCAGTGAAGCTTTCTTT. The full variable domain, completed using reference TRBV30 and TRBJ1-1, is SQTIHQWPATLVQPVGSPLSLECTVEGTSNPNLYWYRQAAGRGLQLLFYSVGIGQISSEVPQNLSASRPQDRQFILSSKKLLLSDSGFYLCAWSIEVRSEAFFGQGTRLTVV.

This clone showed up just once. This may stem from a read error, because a much larger clone lies one nucleotide away. The chain links TRBV9 to TRBJ2-6, with no clear D. Germline lookup yields CDR1 SGDLS and CDR2 YYNGEE. V was shortened by 4 bases and J by 0 bases, with 5 bases between the two germline ends. The CDR3 length is 14 residues. The CDR3 region has the DNA TGTGCCAGCAGCCCCGGCTCTGGGGCCAACGTCCTGACTTTC. Translated, it gives CASSPGSGANVLTF. Supplemented by reference TRBV9 and TRBJ2-6, the full variable domain reads DSGVTQTPKHLITATGQRVTLRCSPRSGDLSVYWYQQSLDQGLQFLIQYYNGEERAKGNILERFSAQQFPDLHSELNLSSLELGDSALYFCASSPGSGANVLTFGAGSRLTVL.

As for this clone: The same CDR3 can be traced to other DNA sequences in this sample. The chain carries TRBV10-3 and TRBJ2-2; 8 bases match TRBD2. The CDR3 loop spans 15 amino acids. Germline CDR1 ENHRY, CDR2 SYGVKD. V shed 6 bases, J shed 0 bases, and the junction held 3 bases outside the gene matches. CDR3 residues: CAIRGAGANTGELFF. The DNA of the CDR3 is TGTGCCATCAGAGGAGCGGGAGCGAACACCGGGGAGCTGTTTTTT.

This sequence joins TRBV7-9 and TRBJ2-2; D gene unclear. V lost 5 bases to trimming and J lost 2 bases, with 15 bases between them. CDR1 is SEHNR and CDR2 is FQNEAQ in the germline V gene (reference sequence). This CDR3 is built from 16 residues. The CDR3 coding sequence is TGTGCCAGCAGCCGTGAAGCGACGGAAAACACCGGGGAGCTGTTTTTT. Amino acid sequence: CASSREATENTGELFF.

This chain links TRBV5-1 with TRBJ2-7, with 10 positions matching TRBD2. The J segment lost 6 bases and the V segment lost 4 bases, leaving 7 bases of the junction unmatched. CDR3 length: 14 amino acids. Germline lookup yields CDR1 SGHRS and CDR2 YFSETQ. Here the CDR3 DNA reads TGCGCCAGCAGCCAACCTAGCGGGAGTAGCGAGCAGTACTTC. Protein: CASSQPSGSSEQYF.

This chain joins TRBV7-8 and TRBJ1-5; a weak D match, TRBD1 (6 bases). The CDR3 contains 15 residues. Between the trimmed V and J ends, which lost 5 bases and 1 base, there was a span of 12 bases. Germline assignment: CDR1 SGHVS and CDR2 FQNEAQ. The CDR3 loop reads CASSPGVSSNQPQHF. CDR3 nucleotides: TGTGCCAGCAGCCCAGGGGTCTCAAGCAATCAGCCCCAGCATTTT.

V usage is TRBV28 and J usage is TRBJ2-5, with 8 nucleotides matching TRBD2. The CDR3 is 16 amino acids. In germline, CDR1 is MDHEN, CDR2 SYDVKM. After removal of 5 bases from V and 1 base from J, the junction contained 9 bases not matched to a gene. The CDR3 coding sequence is TGTGCCAGCAGTATATCCATCGGGGGGGGCCAAGAGACCCAGTACTTC. It specifies CASSISIGGGQETQYF.

CDR3 nucleotide sequence: TGCAGCGCTAAAAGACAGGGATCCCAAGAGACCCAGTACTTC. This encodes CSAKRQGSQETQYF. J is TRBJ2-5 and V is TRBV29-1; TRBD1 matches 7 bases. V lost 7 bases and J lost 1; bases outside the gene matches: 9. CDR1 is SQVTM, CDR2 ANQGSEA, per germline. The CDR3 contains 14 residues.

The J gene is TRBJ2-3, the V gene TRBV28; tentative D call: TRBD1 (5 bases). Germline values: CDR1 MDHEN, CDR2 SYDVKM. CDR3 length equals 14 residues. V was pared by 8 bases and J by 2 bases, with 14 bases between. CDR3 sequence: CASARGYYTDTQYF. CDR3 bases: TGTGCCAGCGCTAGGGGATACTACACAGATACGCAGTATTTT. Using reference TRBV28 and TRBJ2-3 for the parts outside the CDR3, the full variable domain is DVKVTQSSRYLVKRTGEKVFLECVQDMDHENMFWYRQDPGLGLRLIYFSYDVKMKEKGDIPEGYSVSREKKERFSLILESASTNQTSMYLCASARGYYTDTQYFGPGTRLTVL.

The CDR3 DNA reads TGTGCCAGCTCACCACCGGAACTAGCGTCGGAGACCCAGTACTTC. Translated: CASSPPELASETQYF. The V gene is TRBV18, the J gene TRBJ2-5; TRBD2 matches at 7 bases. CDR3 length: 15 residues. V was pared by 0 bases and J by 5 bases, with 6 bases of the junction left unmatched. Germline CDR1 is KGHSH and CDR2 is LQKENI.

V gene TRBV7-9 combines with J gene TRBJ2-7, with a weak D call TRBD1 (6 bases). Between the trimmed V and J ends, which lost 3 bases and 6 bases, there was a span of 30 bases. Germline assignment: CDR1 SEHNR and CDR2 FQNEAQ (reference sequence). CDR3 length: 19 amino acids. CDR3 region: CASSFRSRGTMDVSGEQYF. DNA of the CDR3: TGTGCCAGCAGCTTTCGCTCGAGGGGGACAATGGATGTTTCTGGCGAGCAGTACTTC.

V is TRBV28 and J is TRBJ2-7; D is perhaps TRBD2 (5 bases). The CDR3 runs 14 residues. Germline values: CDR1 MDHEN, CDR2 SYDVKM. Between the trimmed V and J ends, which lost 1 base and 2 bases, there was a span of 9 bases. CDR3 loop: CASSLSGNPYEQYF. Here the CDR3 DNA reads TGTGCCAGCAGTTTATCGGGGAACCCCTACGAGCAGTACTTC.

V usage is TRBV5-1 and J usage is TRBJ1-2; D may be TRBD1 (5 bases). The CDR3 has 12 amino acids. Trimming cost V 2 bases and J 6 bases, with 8 bases left between them. Per the germline V gene, CDR1 is SGHRS and CDR2 is YFSETQ. This chain's CDR3 is CASSFGGDGYTF. The CDR3 coding sequence is TGCGCCAGCAGCTTCGGGGGGGATGGCTACACCTTC.

The V and J genes are TRBV28 and TRBJ2-7, with 9 bases lining up with TRBD1. This CDR3 is 15 amino acids long. Looked up from germline, CDR1 is MDHEN and CDR2 is SYDVKM. V dropped 5 bases and J dropped 3; count of bases not matched to a gene: 8. CDR3 region: CASSPGQGKDYEQYF. The CDR3 region has the DNA TGTGCCAGCAGTCCCGGACAGGGGAAGGACTACGAGCAGTACTTC. Together with reference TRBV28 and TRBJ2-7, the CDR3 gives the full variable domain: DVKVTQSSRYLVKRTGEKVFLECVQDMDHENMFWYRQDPGLGLRLIYFSYDVKMKEKGDIPEGYSVSREKKERFSLILESASTNQTSMYLCASSPGQGKDYEQYFGPGTRLTVT.

This chain links TRBV5-1 with TRBJ2-3; tentative D call: TRBD1 (6 bases). V dropped 3 bases and J dropped 5 bases, with 13 bases sitting between them. The CDR3 has 14 amino acids. CDR1 is SGHRS and CDR2 is YFSETQ in the germline V gene. The CDR3 sequence: CASSSGTPQDTQYF. DNA for the CDR3: TGCGCCAGCAGCTCAGGGACACCACAAGATACGCAGTATTTT.

CDR3 protein: CASTPFGSVHNEQFF. The CDR3 nucleotides are TGTGCCAGTACTCCTTTCGGGAGTGTCCACAATGAGCAGTTCTTC. J is TRBJ2-1 and V is TRBV19, with D perhaps matching TRBD2 (6 bases). Trimming stripped 7 bases from V and 5 bases from J, with 18 bases between. CDR1 LNHDA and CDR2 SQIVND come from the germline V gene (reference sequence). CDR3 length equals 15 residues.

The chain recombines TRBV27 with TRBJ1-2, with TRBD1 matching 8 bases. Germline CDR1 and CDR2: MNHEY and SMNVEV (reference sequence). J was trimmed by 3 bases and V by 3 bases; bases with no gene match: 6. The CDR3 spans 15 residues. CDR3 amino acids: CASSFHPGGDYGYTF. In nucleotides, the CDR3 is TGTGCCAGCAGTTTTCACCCAGGGGGCGACTATGGCTACACCTTC.